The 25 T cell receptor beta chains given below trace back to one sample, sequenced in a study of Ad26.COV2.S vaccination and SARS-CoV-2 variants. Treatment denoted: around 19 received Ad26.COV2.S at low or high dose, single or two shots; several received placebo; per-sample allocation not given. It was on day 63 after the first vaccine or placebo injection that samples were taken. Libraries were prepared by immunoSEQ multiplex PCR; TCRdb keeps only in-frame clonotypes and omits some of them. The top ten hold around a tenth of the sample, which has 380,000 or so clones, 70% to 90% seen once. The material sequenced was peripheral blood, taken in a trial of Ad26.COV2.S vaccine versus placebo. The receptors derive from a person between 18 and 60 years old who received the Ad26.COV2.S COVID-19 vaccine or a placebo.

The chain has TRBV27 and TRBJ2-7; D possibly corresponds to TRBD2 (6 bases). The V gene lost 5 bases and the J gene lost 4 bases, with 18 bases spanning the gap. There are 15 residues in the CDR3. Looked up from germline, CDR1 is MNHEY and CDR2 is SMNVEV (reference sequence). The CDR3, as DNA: TGTGCCAGCAGTCCGATCGGGGAGGATTGGTACGAGCAGTACTTC. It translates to CASSPIGEDWYEQYF.

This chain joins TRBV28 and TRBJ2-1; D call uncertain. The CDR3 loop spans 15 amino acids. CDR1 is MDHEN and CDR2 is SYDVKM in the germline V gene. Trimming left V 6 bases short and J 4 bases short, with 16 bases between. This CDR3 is CASRTFRSNYNEQFF. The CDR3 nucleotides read TGTGCCAGCAGGACTTTTAGGAGCAATTACAATGAGCAGTTCTTC. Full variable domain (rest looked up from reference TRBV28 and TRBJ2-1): DVKVTQSSRYLVKRTGEKVFLECVQDMDHENMFWYRQDPGLGLRLIYFSYDVKMKEKGDIPEGYSVSREKKERFSLILESASTNQTSMYLCASRTFRSNYNEQFFGPGTRLTVL.

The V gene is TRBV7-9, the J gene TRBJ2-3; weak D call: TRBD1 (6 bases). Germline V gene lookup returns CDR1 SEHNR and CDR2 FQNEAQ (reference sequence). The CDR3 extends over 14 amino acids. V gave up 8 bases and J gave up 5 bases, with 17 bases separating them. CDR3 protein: CASGPQTGEDTQYF. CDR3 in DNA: TGTGCCAGCGGGCCCCAGACAGGCGAAGATACGCAGTATTTT.

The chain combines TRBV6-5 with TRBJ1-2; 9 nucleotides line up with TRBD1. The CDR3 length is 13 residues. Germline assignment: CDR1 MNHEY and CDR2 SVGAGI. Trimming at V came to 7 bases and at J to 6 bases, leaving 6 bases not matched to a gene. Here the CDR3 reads CASTPQGADGYTF. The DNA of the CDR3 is TGTGCCAGCACCCCACAGGGGGCGGATGGCTACACCTTC.

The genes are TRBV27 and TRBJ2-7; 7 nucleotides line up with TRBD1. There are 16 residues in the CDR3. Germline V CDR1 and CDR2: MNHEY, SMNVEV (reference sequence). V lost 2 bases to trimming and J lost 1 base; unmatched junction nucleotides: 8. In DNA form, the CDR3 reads TGTGCCAGCAGTTTAGACGCGACAGGGCGATCCTACGAGCAGTACTTC. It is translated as CASSLDATGRSYEQYF.

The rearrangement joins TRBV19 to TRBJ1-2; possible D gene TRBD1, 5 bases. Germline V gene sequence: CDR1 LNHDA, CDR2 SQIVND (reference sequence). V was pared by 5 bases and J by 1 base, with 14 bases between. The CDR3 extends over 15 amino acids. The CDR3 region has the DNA TGTGCCAGTAGTCCCCAGGGCCGGGTTAACTATGGCTACACCTTC. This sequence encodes CASSPQGRVNYGYTF.

This chain's CDR3 is CASSINIQYF. CDR3 DNA: TGTGCCAGTAGTATAAACATTCAGTACTTC. The genes are TRBV19 and TRBJ2-4; D is unresolved. V lost 2 bases and J lost 7, with 0 bases in between. Germline V gives CDR1 LNHDA, CDR2 SQIVND (reference sequence). This CDR3 comprises 10 residues.

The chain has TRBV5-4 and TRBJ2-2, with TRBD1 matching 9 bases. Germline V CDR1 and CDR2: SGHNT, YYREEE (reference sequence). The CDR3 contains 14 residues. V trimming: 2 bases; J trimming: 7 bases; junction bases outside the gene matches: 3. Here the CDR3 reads CASSFGDRDGELFF. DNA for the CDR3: TGTGCCAGCAGCTTCGGGGACAGGGACGGGGAGCTGTTTTTT.

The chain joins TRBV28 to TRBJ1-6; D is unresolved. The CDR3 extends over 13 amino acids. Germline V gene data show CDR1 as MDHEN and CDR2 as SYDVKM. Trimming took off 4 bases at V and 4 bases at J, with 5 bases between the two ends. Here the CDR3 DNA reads TGTGCCAGCAGTTCAGATTATAATTCACCCCTCCACTTT. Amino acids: CASSSDYNSPLHF. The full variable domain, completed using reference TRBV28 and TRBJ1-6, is DVKVTQSSRYLVKRTGEKVFLECVQDMDHENMFWYRQDPGLGLRLIYFSYDVKMKEKGDIPEGYSVSREKKERFSLILESASTNQTSMYLCASSSDYNSPLHFGNGTRLTVT.

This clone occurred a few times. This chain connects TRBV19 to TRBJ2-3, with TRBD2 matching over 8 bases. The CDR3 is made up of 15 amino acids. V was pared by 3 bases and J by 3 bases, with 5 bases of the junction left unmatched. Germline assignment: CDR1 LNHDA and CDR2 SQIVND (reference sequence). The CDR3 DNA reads TGTGCCAGTAGTATTGACGGGAGGGGGACAGATACGCAGTATTTT. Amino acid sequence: CASSIDGRGTDTQYF.

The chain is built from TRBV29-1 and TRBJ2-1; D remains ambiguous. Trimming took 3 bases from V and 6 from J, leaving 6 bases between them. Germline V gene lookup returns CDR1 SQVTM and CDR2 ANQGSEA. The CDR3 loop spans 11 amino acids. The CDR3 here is CSVDSRNEQFF. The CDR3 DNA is TGCAGCGTTGACAGCCGCAATGAGCAGTTCTTC.

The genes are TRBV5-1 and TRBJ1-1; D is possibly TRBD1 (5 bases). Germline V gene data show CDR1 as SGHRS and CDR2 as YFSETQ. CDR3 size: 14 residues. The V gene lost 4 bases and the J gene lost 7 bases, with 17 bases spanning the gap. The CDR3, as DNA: TGCGCCAGCAGCATCGACAGACCGGGGATTGAAGCTTTCTTT. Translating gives CASSIDRPGIEAFF.

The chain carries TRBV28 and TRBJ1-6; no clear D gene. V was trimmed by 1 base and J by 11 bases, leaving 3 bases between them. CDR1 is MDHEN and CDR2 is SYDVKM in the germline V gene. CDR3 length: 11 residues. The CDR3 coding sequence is TGTGCCAGCAGTTTATATCCACCCCTCCACTTT. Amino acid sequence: CASSLYPPLHF.

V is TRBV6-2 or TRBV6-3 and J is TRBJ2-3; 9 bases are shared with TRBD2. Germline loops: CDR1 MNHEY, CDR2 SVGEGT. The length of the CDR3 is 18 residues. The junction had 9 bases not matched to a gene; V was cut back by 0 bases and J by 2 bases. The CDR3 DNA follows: TGTGCCAGCAGTTACTCGAGTTGGCTAGCGGGGAACACAGATACGCAGTATTTT. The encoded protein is CASSYSSWLAGNTDTQYF.

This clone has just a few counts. CDR3 sequence reads: CASSLGEGGGYTF. DNA for the CDR3: TGTGCCAGCAGTTTAGGGGAGGGCGGTGGCTACACCTTC. The chain combines TRBV27 with TRBJ1-2; no definite D call. This CDR3 spans 13 amino acids. Trimming shortened V by 2 bases and J by 7 bases, and 11 bases separated the two germline ends. Looked up from germline, CDR1 is MNHEY and CDR2 is SMNVEV (reference sequence).

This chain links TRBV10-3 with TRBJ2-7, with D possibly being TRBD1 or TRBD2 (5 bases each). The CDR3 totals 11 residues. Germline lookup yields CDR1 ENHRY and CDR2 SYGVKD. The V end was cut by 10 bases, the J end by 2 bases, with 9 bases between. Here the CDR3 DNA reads TGTGCCACTCGGGACCCCTACGAGCAGTACTTC. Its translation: CATRDPYEQYF.

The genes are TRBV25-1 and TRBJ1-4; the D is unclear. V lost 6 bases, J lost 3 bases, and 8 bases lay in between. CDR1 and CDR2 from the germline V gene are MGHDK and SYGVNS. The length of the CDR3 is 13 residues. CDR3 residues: CASRGEPNEKLFF. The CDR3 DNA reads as TGTGCCAGCAGGGGAGAACCTAATGAAAAACTGTTTTTT.

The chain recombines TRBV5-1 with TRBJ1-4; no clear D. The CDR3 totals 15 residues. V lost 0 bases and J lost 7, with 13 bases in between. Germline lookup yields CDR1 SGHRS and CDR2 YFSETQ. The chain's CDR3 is CASSLGEGFGEKLFF. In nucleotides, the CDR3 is TGCGCCAGCAGCTTGGGGGAGGGCTTCGGTGAAAAACTGTTTTTT.

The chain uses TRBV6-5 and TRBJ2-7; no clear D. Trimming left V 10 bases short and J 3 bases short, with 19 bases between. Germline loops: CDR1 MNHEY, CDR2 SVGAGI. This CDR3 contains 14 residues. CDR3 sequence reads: CATLRPGVVYEQYF. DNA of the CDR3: TGTGCCACCCTTCGGCCTGGCGTCGTCTACGAGCAGTACTTC.

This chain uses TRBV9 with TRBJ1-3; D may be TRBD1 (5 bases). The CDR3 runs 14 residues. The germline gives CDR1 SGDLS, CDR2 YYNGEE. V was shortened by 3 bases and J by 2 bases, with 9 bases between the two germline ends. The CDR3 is CASSAGGTGNTIYF. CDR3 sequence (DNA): TGTGCCAGCAGCGCCGGGGGAACTGGAAACACCATATATTTT.

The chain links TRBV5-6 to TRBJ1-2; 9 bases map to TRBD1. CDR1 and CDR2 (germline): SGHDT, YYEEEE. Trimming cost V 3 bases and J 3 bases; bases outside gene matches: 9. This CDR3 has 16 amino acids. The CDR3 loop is CASSWTGEGAHYGYTF. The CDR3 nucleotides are TGTGCCAGCAGCTGGACAGGGGAGGGGGCTCACTATGGCTACACCTTC.

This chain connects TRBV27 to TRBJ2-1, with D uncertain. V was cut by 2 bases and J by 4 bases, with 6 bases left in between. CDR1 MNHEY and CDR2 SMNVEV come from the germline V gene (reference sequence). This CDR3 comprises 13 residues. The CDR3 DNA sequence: TGTGCCAGCAGTTTAATGGATTACAATGAGCAGTTCTTC. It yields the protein CASSLMDYNEQFF.

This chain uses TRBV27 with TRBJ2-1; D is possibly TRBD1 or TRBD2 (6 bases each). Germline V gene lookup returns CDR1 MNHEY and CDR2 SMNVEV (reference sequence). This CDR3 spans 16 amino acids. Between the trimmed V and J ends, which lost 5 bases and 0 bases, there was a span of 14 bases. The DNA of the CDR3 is TGTGCCAGCAGTCTGGGGGGCAGGGTCTCCTACAATGAGCAGTTCTTC. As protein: CASSLGGRVSYNEQFF.

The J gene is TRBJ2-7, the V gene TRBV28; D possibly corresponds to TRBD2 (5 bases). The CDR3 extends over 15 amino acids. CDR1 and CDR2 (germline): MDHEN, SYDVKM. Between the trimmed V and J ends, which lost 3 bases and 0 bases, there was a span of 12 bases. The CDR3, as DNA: TGTGCCAGCAGTTTTGGAGGAATTCGCTCCTACGAGCAGTACTTC. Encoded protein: CASSFGGIRSYEQYF.

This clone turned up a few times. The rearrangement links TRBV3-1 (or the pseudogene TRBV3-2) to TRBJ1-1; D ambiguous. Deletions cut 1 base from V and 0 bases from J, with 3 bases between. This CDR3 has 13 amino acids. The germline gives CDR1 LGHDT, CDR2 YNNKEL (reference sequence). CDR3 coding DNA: TGTGCCAGCAGCCAAGCTGTGAACACTGAAGCTTTCTTT. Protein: CASSQAVNTEAFF.